These T cell receptor beta chains were read from a single sample in a study of a mutant IDH1 vaccine in newly diagnosed glioma. Profiling relied on immunoSEQ multiplex PCR, and the TCRdb table lists in-frame clones only, not all of them. This table holds about 65,000 clones, roughly 81% found once. No antigen has been assigned to these receptors. Sequencing used PBMCs, obtained from a glioma patient whose treatment included an IDH1 peptide vaccine. All receptors come from a man aged 25-45 years with glioma. The CDR3 runs from the conserved cysteine through the conserved F or W. The order of the fields is D gene, clone size, J gene, V gene, CDR3 DNA, CDR3 protein. D genes are given only for firm matches. Clone sizes are given selectively: once, few, many, or a class where the clone is expanded.

D gene: -
clone size: -
J gene: TRBJ2-4
V gene: TRBV4-1
CDR3 DNA: TGCGCCAGCAGCCAAGACTGGACCAGGGGAGCCAAAAACATTCAGTACTTC
CDR3 protein: CASSQDWTRGAKNIQYF

D gene: -
clone size: -
J gene: TRBJ1-5
V gene: TRBV5-5
CDR3 DNA: TGTGCCAGCAGCTTGGTTGTGGGAAGCAATCAGCCCCAGCATTTT
CDR3 protein: CASSLVVGSNQPQHF

D gene: TRBD1
clone size: -
J gene: TRBJ1-1
V gene: TRBV4-1
CDR3 DNA: TGCGCCAGCAGCCCTAGACAGGGGAACACTGAAGCTTTCTTT
CDR3 protein: CASSPRQGNTEAFF

D gene: -
clone size: once
J gene: TRBJ2-5
V gene: TRBV14
CDR3 DNA: TGTGCCAGCAGCCAAGGTATAGAGACCCAGTACTTC
CDR3 protein: CASSQGIETQYF

D gene: -
clone size: -
J gene: TRBJ1-5
V gene: TRBV4-1
CDR3 DNA: TGCGCCAGCAGCCCCGACCCTAATCAGCCCCAGCATTTT
CDR3 protein: CASSPDPNQPQHF

D gene: TRBD1
clone size: -
J gene: TRBJ1-2
V gene: TRBV5-5
CDR3 DNA: TGTGCCAGCAGCTCCAAAACCGGGACAGGGGGGAAGTATCATGGCTACACCTTC
CDR3 protein: CASSSKTGTGGKYHGYTF

D gene: TRBD1
clone size: -
J gene: TRBJ2-5
V gene: TRBV9
CDR3 DNA: TGTGCCAGCAGCGTTCGGGACAGGGTGGTGCGTGGGGAGCAGTACTTC
CDR3 protein: CASSVRDRVVRGEQYF

D gene: TRBD2
clone size: -
J gene: TRBJ2-3
V gene: TRBV6-1
CDR3 DNA: TGTGCCAGCATTCTTAGCGGGGGAGCAGATACGCAGTATTTT
CDR3 protein: CASILSGGADTQYF

D gene: TRBD1
clone size: -
J gene: TRBJ1-6
V gene: TRBV7-6
CDR3 DNA: TGTGCCAGCAGCAGAATTGGACAGGGCAGGTCACCCCTCCACTTT
CDR3 protein: CASSRIGQGRSPLHF

D gene: TRBD1
clone size: -
J gene: TRBJ2-7
V gene: TRBV5-8
CDR3 DNA: TGTGCCATATCAACAGGGGTAATTTTCTACGAGCAGTACTTC
CDR3 protein: CAISTGVIFYEQYF

D gene: -
clone size: once
J gene: TRBJ1-6
V gene: TRBV20-1
CDR3 DNA: TGCAGTGCTGGATCCGGGGCGCCCCTCCACTTT
CDR3 protein: CSAGSGAPLHF

D gene: TRBD1
clone size: -
J gene: TRBJ1-5
V gene: TRBV9
CDR3 DNA: TGTGCCAGCAGCGTTACAGGGGATAGCAATCAGCCCCAGCATTTT
CDR3 protein: CASSVTGDSNQPQHF

D gene: TRBD1
clone size: -
J gene: TRBJ1-2
V gene: TRBV29-1
CDR3 DNA: TGCAGCGCTACGACAGGGCTGCGTGGCTACACCTTC
CDR3 protein: CSATTGLRGYTF

D gene: TRBD2
clone size: -
J gene: TRBJ2-3
V gene: TRBV2
CDR3 DNA: TGTGCCAGCAGCCCACGACTAGCGGGGGGTACTAGCACAGATACGCAGTATTTT
CDR3 protein: CASSPRLAGGTSTDTQYF

D gene: -
clone size: -
J gene: TRBJ1-4
V gene: TRBV5-1
CDR3 DNA: TGCGCCAGCAGCCCGGGACGGGGGGGAGAAAAACTGTTTTTT
CDR3 protein: CASSPGRGGEKLFF

D gene: TRBD1
clone size: -
J gene: TRBJ2-6
V gene: TRBV9
CDR3 DNA: TGTGCCAGCAGCGTAGGAGGGACAGGGGTTGGGGCCAACGTCCTGACTTTC
CDR3 protein: CASSVGGTGVGANVLTF

D gene: TRBD1
clone size: -
J gene: TRBJ1-1
V gene: TRBV11-2
CDR3 DNA: TGTGCCAGCAGCACCACAGGGGCTTGGAACACTGAAGCTTTCTTT
CDR3 protein: CASSTTGAWNTEAFF

D gene: TRBD1
clone size: -
J gene: TRBJ2-7
V gene: TRBV5-4
CDR3 DNA: TGTGCCAGCAGCCCAGGACAGGGGGCGCCCGAGCAGTACTTC
CDR3 protein: CASSPGQGAPEQYF

D gene: -
clone size: -
J gene: TRBJ2-7
V gene: TRBV4-1
CDR3 DNA: TGCGCCAGCAGCCAAGATCTAGGGGTAAGGGGGGTTACCTACGAGCAGTACTTC
CDR3 protein: CASSQDLGVRGVTYEQYF

D gene: -
clone size: -
J gene: TRBJ1-3
V gene: TRBV7-9
CDR3 DNA: TGTGCCAGCAGCGTAATTTCCGGGTCCTCAGGAAACACCATATATTTT
CDR3 protein: CASSVISGSSGNTIYF

D gene: -
clone size: few
J gene: TRBJ1-1
V gene: TRBV14
CDR3 DNA: TGTGCCAGCAGCCCTCGGGGGAGAAATGAAGCTTTCTTT
CDR3 protein: CASSPRGRNEAFF

D gene: TRBD1
clone size: -
J gene: TRBJ2-7
V gene: TRBV6-5
CDR3 DNA: TGTGCCAGCGGTGACAGGGGTCAATACGAGCAGTACTTC
CDR3 protein: CASGDRGQYEQYF

D gene: TRBD2
clone size: -
J gene: TRBJ2-1
V gene: TRBV27
CDR3 DNA: TGTGCCAGCAGTTTTTCGGGTTCCGGACTCAGCGGGGGACCTATGAATGAGCAGTTCTTC
CDR3 protein: CASSFSGSGLSGGPMNEQFF

D gene: -
clone size: few
J gene: TRBJ1-1
V gene: TRBV6-4
CDR3 DNA: TGTGCCAGCAGTGAAAACAGCTTGAACACTGAAGCTTTCTTT
CDR3 protein: CASSENSLNTEAFF

D gene: -
clone size: -
J gene: TRBJ2-7
V gene: TRBV27
CDR3 DNA: TGTGCCAGCAGTTTATCAGGAGGGGGGAGAGAGCAGTACTTC
CDR3 protein: CASSLSGGGREQYF

D gene: -
clone size: once
J gene: TRBJ2-7
V gene: TRBV29-1
CDR3 DNA: TGCAGCGCCGTACACTACGAGCAGTACTTC
CDR3 protein: CSAVHYEQYF

D gene: -
clone size: -
J gene: TRBJ1-6
V gene: TRBV28
CDR3 DNA: TGTGCCAGCAGTTTACATGGGGGAAATAATTCACCCCTCCACTTT
CDR3 protein: CASSLHGGNNSPLHF

D gene: TRBD1
clone size: -
J gene: TRBJ2-7
V gene: TRBV2
CDR3 DNA: TGTGCCAGCAGCTACACCGACAGGGCCTACGAGCAGTACTTC
CDR3 protein: CASSYTDRAYEQYF

D gene: -
clone size: -
J gene: TRBJ1-2
V gene: TRBV14
CDR3 DNA: TGTGCCAGCAGCCCCCCAGGGCAGGGATTCGGCTATGGCTACACCTTC
CDR3 protein: CASSPPGQGFGYGYTF

D gene: TRBD1
clone size: -
J gene: TRBJ1-4
V gene: TRBV30
CDR3 DNA: TGTGCCTGGAGGTTGGGACAGGGGAATGAAAAACTGTTTTTT
CDR3 protein: CAWRLGQGNEKLFF

D gene: -
clone size: few
J gene: TRBJ2-7
V gene: TRBV20-1
CDR3 DNA: TGCAGTGTCCCGAGCTCGTCCGGCGAGTACTTC
CDR3 protein: CSVPSSSGEYF

D gene: -
clone size: -
J gene: TRBJ2-7
V gene: TRBV27
CDR3 DNA: TGTGCCAGCAGTTTAGGGGTTAGTTCCTACGAGCAGTACTTC
CDR3 protein: CASSLGVSSYEQYF

D gene: -
clone size: -
J gene: TRBJ1-1
V gene: TRBV18
CDR3 DNA: TGTGCCAGCTCACCACCACGGGACACTGAAGCTTTCTTT
CDR3 protein: CASSPPRDTEAFF

D gene: -
clone size: -
J gene: TRBJ2-7
V gene: TRBV4-1
CDR3 DNA: TGCGCCAGCAGCCAAGATAAATGGATAAGGGAGCAGTACTTC
CDR3 protein: CASSQDKWIREQYF

D gene: -
clone size: -
J gene: TRBJ2-7
V gene: TRBV9
CDR3 DNA: TGTGCCAGCAGCGTAGCTACCGGCAACTCCTACGAGCAGTACTTC
CDR3 protein: CASSVATGNSYEQYF

D gene: TRBD1
clone size: -
J gene: TRBJ1-6
V gene: TRBV5-8
CDR3 DNA: TGTGCCAGCAGCTCCCGTACAGGGGTAGCTTCACCCCTCCACTTT
CDR3 protein: CASSSRTGVASPLHF

D gene: -
clone size: -
J gene: TRBJ2-7
V gene: TRBV18
CDR3 DNA: TGTGCCAGCTCACCGACAATTGCCTACGAGCAGTACTTC
CDR3 protein: CASSPTIAYEQYF

D gene: TRBD1
clone size: once
J gene: TRBJ2-2
V gene: TRBV19
CDR3 DNA: TGTGCCAGCTCGGGACAGGGGATCGGGGAGCTGTTTTTT
CDR3 protein: CASSGQGIGELFF

D gene: TRBD1
clone size: once
J gene: TRBJ2-7
V gene: TRBV7-8
CDR3 DNA: TGTGCCAGCAGCTTAGAGACAGGGGATACCTACGAGCAGTACTTC
CDR3 protein: CASSLETGDTYEQYF

D gene: -
clone size: -
J gene: TRBJ2-3
V gene: TRBV10-3
CDR3 DNA: TGTGCCATCGGGCGGACTTCCACAGATACGCAGTATTTT
CDR3 protein: CAIGRTSTDTQYF

D gene: -
clone size: -
J gene: TRBJ2-7
V gene: TRBV5-5
CDR3 DNA: TGTGCCAGCAGCTTGGAAAGAACCTACGAGCAGTACTTC
CDR3 protein: CASSLERTYEQYF

D gene: TRBD1
clone size: -
J gene: TRBJ1-1
V gene: TRBV9
CDR3 DNA: TGTGCCAGCAGCGTGACAGGGACGAACACTGAAGCTTTCTTT
CDR3 protein: CASSVTGTNTEAFF

D gene: -
clone size: -
J gene: TRBJ2-2
V gene: TRBV6-5
CDR3 DNA: TGTGCCAGCAGTTACGCAGGTTTAACCGGGGAGCTGTTTTTT
CDR3 protein: CASSYAGLTGELFF

D gene: TRBD2
clone size: -
J gene: TRBJ2-1
V gene: TRBV7-9
CDR3 DNA: TGTGCCAGCAGCCCTCCCGGGACTATCAGTACCAATGAGCAGTTCTTC
CDR3 protein: CASSPPGTISTNEQFF

D gene: TRBD1
clone size: -
J gene: TRBJ2-7
V gene: TRBV19
CDR3 DNA: TGTGCCAGTAGTAGAGGGACAGGGAACGAGCAGTACTTC
CDR3 protein: CASSRGTGNEQYF

D gene: TRBD1
clone size: -
J gene: TRBJ1-1
V gene: TRBV5-1
CDR3 DNA: TGCGCCAGCAGCTGGGGACAGGACACTGAAGCTTTCTTT
CDR3 protein: CASSWGQDTEAFF

D gene: TRBD1
clone size: -
J gene: TRBJ2-6
V gene: TRBV7-9
CDR3 DNA: TGTGCCAGCAGCTCGACAGGGGCCGACGTCCTGACTTTC
CDR3 protein: CASSSTGADVLTF

D gene: -
clone size: once
J gene: TRBJ1-2
V gene: TRBV5-4
CDR3 DNA: TGTGCCAGCAGCTTGGAGCAGGGACGGTTCGCTAACACCTTC
CDR3 protein: CASSLEQGRFANTF

D gene: TRBD1
clone size: -
J gene: TRBJ1-5
V gene: TRBV4-1
CDR3 DNA: TGCGCCAGCAGCCTTACAGGGGGCAATCAGCCCCAGCATTTT
CDR3 protein: CASSLTGGNQPQHF

D gene: TRBD1
clone size: -
J gene: TRBJ2-1
V gene: TRBV5-5
CDR3 DNA: TGTGCCAGCAGCCCGACAGGGTACGAGCAGTTCTTC
CDR3 protein: CASSPTGYEQFF

D gene: -
clone size: -
J gene: TRBJ1-1
V gene: TRBV5-1
CDR3 DNA: TGCGCCAGCAGTCGTGAGTCCATCCGCATGAACACTGAAGCTTTCTTT
CDR3 protein: CASSRESIRMNTEAFF

D gene: -
clone size: once
J gene: TRBJ1-4
V gene: TRBV2
CDR3 DNA: TGTGCCAGCAGTGGTTACGGGTATCGAGAAAAACTGTTTTTT
CDR3 protein: CASSGYGYREKLFF